The T cell receptor beta chain described here comes from a study of breast tumors, draining lymph nodes, adjacent tissues. Study-level results: The data were judged consistent with most tumor T cells coming from lymph node and expanding in tumor. Tumor repertoires ranked between lymph nodes and nontumor tissue in diversity, with V and J gene preferences. Luminal-like breast cancer showed significantly greater tumor-nontumor repertoire similarity than basal-like breast cancer did. Tumor T cell lymph node origin was a supported hypothesis, not proven.

In germline, CDR1 is SGDLS, CDR2 YYNGEE. The ends were cut back, 4 bases at V and 0 bases at J, with 11 bases in the middle. This CDR3 is 15 amino acids long. TCRdb ran MiXCR on the multiplex PCR reads and lists one entry per CDR3 protein. The sample holds 24,000 or so distinct CDR3 sequences, about 24% seen once. The sample holds many counts of this clonotype. Its target is not known. This receptor was taken from a female donor with breast cancer. Some clones in this sample may be carry-over from other donors' samples. Sequencing was performed on breast tumor tissue. V usage is TRBV9 and J usage is TRBJ2-1, with a weak D call TRBD1 (6 bases). The CDR3 loop is CASSPGQSSYNEQFF. CDR3 nucleotides: TGTGCCAGCAGCCCCGGACAGAGCTCCTACAATGAGCAGTTCTTC.